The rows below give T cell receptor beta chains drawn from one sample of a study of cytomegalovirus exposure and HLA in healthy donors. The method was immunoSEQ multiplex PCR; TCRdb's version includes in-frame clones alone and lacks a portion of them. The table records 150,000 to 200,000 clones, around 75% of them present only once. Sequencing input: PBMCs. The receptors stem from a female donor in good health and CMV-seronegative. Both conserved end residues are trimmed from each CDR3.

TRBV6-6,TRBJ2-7,ASSPPGTSYEQY
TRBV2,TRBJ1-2,ASSNDNFWVGYT
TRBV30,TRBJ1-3,AWASGSRRTGNTIY
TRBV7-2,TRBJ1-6,ASSPGTSYNSPLH
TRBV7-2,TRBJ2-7,ASSISGTGGFYEQY
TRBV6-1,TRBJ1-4,ASSETAGLEKLF
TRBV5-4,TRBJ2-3,ASSSQGGRRADTQY
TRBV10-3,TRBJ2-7,AISESRLATSEQY
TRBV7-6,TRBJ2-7,ASSSGQGSSYEQY
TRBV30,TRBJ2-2,AWRLQGALGTGELF
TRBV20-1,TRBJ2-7,SARGGYEQY
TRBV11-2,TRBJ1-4,ASSLAGQVDEKLF
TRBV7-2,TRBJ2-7,ASSETGVYEQY
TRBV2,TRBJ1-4,ASLQGGKLF
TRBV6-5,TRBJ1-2,ASSYGEAKGYGYT
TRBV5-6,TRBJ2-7,ASSAAGQGLNSYEQY
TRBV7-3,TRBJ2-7,ASSQGLRSEQY
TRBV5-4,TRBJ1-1,ASSFQTGSEAF
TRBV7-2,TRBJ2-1,ASSRGTSGYNEQF
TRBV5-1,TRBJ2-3,ASSTGQGADTQY
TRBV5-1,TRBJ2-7,ASSSPLGLAGGEQY
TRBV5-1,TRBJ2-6,ASSTGTGGSGANVLT
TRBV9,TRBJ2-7,ASSVGTAGFYEQY
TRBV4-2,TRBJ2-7,ASSQGTSYEQY
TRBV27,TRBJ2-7,ASSLFDDRFYEQY
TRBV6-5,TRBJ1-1,ASSEQGPNTEAF
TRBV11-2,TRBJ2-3,ASSPQNRLAGGPSTQY
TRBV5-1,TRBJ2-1,ASSWDFHQEQF
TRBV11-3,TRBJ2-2,ASSPQGGGLTGELF
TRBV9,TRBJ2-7,ASSGGPSVSYEQY
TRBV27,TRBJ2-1,ASGFLSLARTGNEQF
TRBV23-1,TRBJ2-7,ASSQGDREGRNEQY
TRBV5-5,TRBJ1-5,ASSLGGLQPQH
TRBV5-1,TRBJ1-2,ASSLELRDVDYGYT
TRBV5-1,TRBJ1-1,ASSFQSGELGTEAF
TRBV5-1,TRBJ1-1,ASSTVPGQGANTEAF
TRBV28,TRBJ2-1,ASNTKGGSFYNEQF
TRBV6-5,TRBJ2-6,ASSIGEPGANVLT
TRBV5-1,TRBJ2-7,ASSAATGSSYEQY
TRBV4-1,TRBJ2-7,ASSQDVDPGGSYEQY
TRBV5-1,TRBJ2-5,ASSFNFGSGVPETQY
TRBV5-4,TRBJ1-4,ASSPQNPGENEKLF
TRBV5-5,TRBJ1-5,ASSLLGSFGNQPQH
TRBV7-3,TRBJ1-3,ASSRETGNTIY
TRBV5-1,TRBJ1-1,ASRMGTGGNTEAF
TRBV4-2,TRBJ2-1,ASSQDRSTSGGGNEQF
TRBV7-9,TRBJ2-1,ASSFLSSGGAGNEQF
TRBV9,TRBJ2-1,ASSVWEREVLGEQF
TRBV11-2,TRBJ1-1,ASSLDQGGHTEAF
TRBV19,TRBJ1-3,ASRVHTGDGNTIY
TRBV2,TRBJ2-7,ASSISYEQY
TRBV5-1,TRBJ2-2,ASSFRDTITGELF
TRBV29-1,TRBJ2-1,SVSEGSSYNEQF
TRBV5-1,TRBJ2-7,ASSLRVGGPHEQY
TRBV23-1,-,ASRPGTDYEQY